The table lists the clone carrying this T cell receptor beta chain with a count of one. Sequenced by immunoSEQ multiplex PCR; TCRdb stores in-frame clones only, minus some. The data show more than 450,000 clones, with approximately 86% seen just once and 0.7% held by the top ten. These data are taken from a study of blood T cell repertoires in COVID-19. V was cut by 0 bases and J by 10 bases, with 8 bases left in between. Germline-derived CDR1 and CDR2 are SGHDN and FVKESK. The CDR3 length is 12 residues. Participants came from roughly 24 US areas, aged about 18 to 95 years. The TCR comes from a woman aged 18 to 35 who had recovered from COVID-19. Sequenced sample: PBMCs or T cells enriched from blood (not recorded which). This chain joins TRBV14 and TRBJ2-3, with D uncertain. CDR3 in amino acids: CASSQDDFPQYF. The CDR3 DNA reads TGTGCCAGCAGCCAAGATGACTTCCCGCAGTATTTT.